This TCR beta chain was observed in a study of vaccination effects on CD4 cells after COVID-19. Broader study findings: In vaccinees who were healthy, merely 1 out of 255 vaccine-induced clones cross-reacted with common cold coronaviruses. Clones of infection and vaccine origin contracted markedly late after vaccination. No early post-infection timepoints were available in the study, which also included few convalescent patients.

Following 10 days of culture, CD4+ T cells were isolated. Each person got two doses of an mRNA SARS-CoV-2 vaccine, BNT162b2 or mRNA-1273. Days 3 and 7 were when half the medium was replaced with IL-2 medium. The table came from immunoSEQ multiplex PCR; TCRdb's copy has only in-frame clones and leaves some out. The table lists tens of thousands of clones, 78% of them singletons. Comment on this clone: Its target is not known.

The germline gives CDR1 SGHNT, CDR2 YYREEE (reference sequence). V lost 1 base and J 13 bases, leaving 15 bases between the germline ends. The CDR3 has 13 residues. The rearrangement links TRBV5-4 to TRBJ1-3; unclear D gene. This TCR came from a human donor who received a COVID-19 vaccine. Sample: CD4+ T cells from PBMCs cultured without peptide, taken after COVID-19 vaccination. The CDR3 protein is CASSLFGIVGIYF. The CDR3, as DNA: TGTGCCAGCAGCTTGTTTGGTATCGTGGGAATATATTTT.